The T cell receptor (beta chain) under discussion was sequenced for a study of blood T cells in healthy people across ages. PCR was performed a second time for roughly 7 to 11 cycles using a sample-barcoded 5' primer and a J-beta primer mix. MiXCR, applied by TCRdb to the 5' RACE reads, yields one record per CDR3 protein. This table has 730,000 or so distinct CDR3 sequences, 35% to 45% appearing once. The CDR3 loop spans 15 amino acids. With 3 bases removed from V and 0 bases from J, the gap between germline ends came to 9 bases. The germline CDR1 and CDR2 sequences are MDHEN and SYDVKM. Material: blood. The chain carries TRBV28 and TRBJ2-1; possibly TRBD1 for D (5 bases). The TCR sequence derives from a woman between 55 and 75 years old in good health. The CDR3 nucleotides are TGTGCCAGCAGTTTCTCTAGGGGCTCCTACAATGAGCAGTTCTTC. It is translated as CASSFSRGSYNEQFF.